This T cell receptor beta chain originates from a study of T cell repertoires in cytomegalovirus infection. The sample holds many counts of this clonotype. Germline trimming cut 7 bases from V and 7 bases from J; bases unmatched to any gene: 12. Germline CDR1 and CDR2: SGHVS and FNYEAQ. The CDR3 loop spans 15 amino acids. TCRdb re-called the reads with MiXCR, one entry per CDR3 protein. The table shows around 170,000 distinct CDR3 sequences, with approximately 15% occurring only once. The gene calls are TRBV7-6 and TRBJ2-3; TRBD2 aligns across 9 bases. The source of this sequence is a human donor in good health (CMV status not recorded). Some clones in this sample may be carry-over from other donors' samples. Source material: PBMCs. The CDR3 DNA follows: TGTGCCAGCACCTCCCCCGGCGGGAGGGGGAATACGCAGTATTTT. Translated: CASTSPGGRGNTQYF.